This TCR beta chain emerged from a study of cytomegalovirus exposure and HLA in healthy donors. Study context: The 90 to 150 validation repertoires used the same platform as the roughly 620 first-cohort repertoires, a later analysis reported.

The table came from immunoSEQ multiplex PCR; TCRdb's copy has only in-frame clones and leaves some out. The sample has about 330,000 clones; around 90% are singletons. The ends were cut back, 0 bases at V and 8 bases at J, with 11 bases in the middle. The CDR3 sequence is 13 residues long. From germline, CDR1 is SGDLS and CDR2 YYNGEE. The sequencing sample was made of PBMCs. The receptor's source is a woman in her 30s in good health and CMV-seropositive. The V call is TRBV9, the J call TRBJ1-2; no firm D call. CDR3 sequence reads: CASSVEAAGGYTF. Written as DNA, the CDR3 is TGTGCCAGCAGCGTAGAGGCTGCTGGAGGCTACACCTTC.